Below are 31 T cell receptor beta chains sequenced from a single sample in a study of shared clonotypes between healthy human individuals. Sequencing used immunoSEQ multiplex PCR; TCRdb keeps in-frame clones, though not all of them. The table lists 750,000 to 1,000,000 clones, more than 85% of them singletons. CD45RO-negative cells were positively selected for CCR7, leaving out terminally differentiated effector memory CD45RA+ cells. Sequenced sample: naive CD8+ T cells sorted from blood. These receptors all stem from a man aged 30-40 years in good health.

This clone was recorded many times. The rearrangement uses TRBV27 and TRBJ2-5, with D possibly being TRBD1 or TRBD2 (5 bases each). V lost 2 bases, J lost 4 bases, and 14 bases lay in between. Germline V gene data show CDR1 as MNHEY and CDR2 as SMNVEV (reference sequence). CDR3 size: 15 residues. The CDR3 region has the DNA TGTGCCAGCAGTTTAATTTTTGGGGCGGGAGAGACCCAGTACTTC. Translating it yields CASSLIFGAGETQYF.

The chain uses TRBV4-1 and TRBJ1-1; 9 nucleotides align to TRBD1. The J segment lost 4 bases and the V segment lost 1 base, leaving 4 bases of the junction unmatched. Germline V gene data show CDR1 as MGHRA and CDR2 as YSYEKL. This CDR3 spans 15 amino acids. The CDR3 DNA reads TGCGCCAGCAGCCAAGGCGACAGGGGGTTCACTGAAGCTTTCTTT. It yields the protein CASSQGDRGFTEAFF.

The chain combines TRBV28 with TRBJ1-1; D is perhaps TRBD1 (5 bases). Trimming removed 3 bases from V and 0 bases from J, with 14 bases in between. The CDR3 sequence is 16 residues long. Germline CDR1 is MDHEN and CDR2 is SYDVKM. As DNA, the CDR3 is TGTGCCAGCAGTTTCGATTTATCCAGGGTGAACACTGAAGCTTTCTTT. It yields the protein CASSFDLSRVNTEAFF.

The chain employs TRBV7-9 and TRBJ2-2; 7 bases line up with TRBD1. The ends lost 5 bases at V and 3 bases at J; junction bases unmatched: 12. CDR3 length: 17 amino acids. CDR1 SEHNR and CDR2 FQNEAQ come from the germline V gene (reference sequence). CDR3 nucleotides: TGTGCCAGCAGCCCCCCGCGCCAGGGGGATGACACCGGGGAGCTGTTTTTT. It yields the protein CASSPPRQGDDTGELFF.

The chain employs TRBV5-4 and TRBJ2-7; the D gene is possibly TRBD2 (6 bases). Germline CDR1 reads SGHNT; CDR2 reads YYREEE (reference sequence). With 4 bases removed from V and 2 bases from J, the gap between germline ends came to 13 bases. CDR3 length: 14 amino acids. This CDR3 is CASSIPSGAYEQYF. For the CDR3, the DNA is TGTGCCAGCAGCATACCTTCGGGGGCCTACGAGCAGTACTTC.

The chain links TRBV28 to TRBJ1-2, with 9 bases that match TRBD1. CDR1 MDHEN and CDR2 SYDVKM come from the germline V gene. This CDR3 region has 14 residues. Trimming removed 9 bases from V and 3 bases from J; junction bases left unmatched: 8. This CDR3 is CASTGGAFYYGYTF. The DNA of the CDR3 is TGTGCCAGTACAGGGGGCGCGTTTTACTATGGCTACACCTTC.

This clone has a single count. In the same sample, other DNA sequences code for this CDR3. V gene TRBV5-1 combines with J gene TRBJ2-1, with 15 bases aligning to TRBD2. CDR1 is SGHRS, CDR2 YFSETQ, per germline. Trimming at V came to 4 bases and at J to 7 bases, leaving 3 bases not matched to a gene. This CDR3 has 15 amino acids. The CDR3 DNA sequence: TGCGCCAGCAGCCTAGGACTAGCGGGAGGGAATGAGCAGTTCTTC. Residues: CASSLGLAGGNEQFF. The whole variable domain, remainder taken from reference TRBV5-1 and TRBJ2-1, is KAGVTQTPRYLIKTRGQQVTLSCSPISGHRSVSWYQQTPGQGLQFLFEYFSETQRNKGNFPGRFSGRQFSNSRSEMNVSTLELGDSALYLCASSLGLAGGNEQFFGPGTRLTVL.

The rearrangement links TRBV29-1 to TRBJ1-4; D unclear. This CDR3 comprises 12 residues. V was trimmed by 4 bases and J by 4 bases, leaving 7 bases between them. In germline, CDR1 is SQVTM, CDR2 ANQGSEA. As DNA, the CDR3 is TGCAGCGTTGCGGCGAATAATGAAAAACTGTTTTTT. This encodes CSVAANNEKLFF.

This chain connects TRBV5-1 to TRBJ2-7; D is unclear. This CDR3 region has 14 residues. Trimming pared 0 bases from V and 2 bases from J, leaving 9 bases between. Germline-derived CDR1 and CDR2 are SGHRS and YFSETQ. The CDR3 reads CASSLVQPAYEQYF. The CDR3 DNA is TGCGCCAGCAGCTTGGTTCAACCCGCCTACGAGCAGTACTTC.

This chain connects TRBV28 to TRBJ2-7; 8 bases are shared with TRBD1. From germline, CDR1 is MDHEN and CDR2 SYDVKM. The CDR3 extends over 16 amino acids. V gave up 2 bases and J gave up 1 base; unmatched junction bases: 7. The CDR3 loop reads CASSLSKGQVSYEQYF. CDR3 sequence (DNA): TGTGCCAGCAGTTTAAGTAAGGGACAGGTGTCCTACGAGCAGTACTTC.

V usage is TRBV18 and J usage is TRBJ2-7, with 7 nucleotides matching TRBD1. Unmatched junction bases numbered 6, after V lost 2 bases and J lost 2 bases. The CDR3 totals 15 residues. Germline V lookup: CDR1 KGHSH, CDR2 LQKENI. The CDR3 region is CASSPGDSRTYEQYF. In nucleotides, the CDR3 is TGTGCCAGCTCACCAGGGGACAGTCGAACCTACGAGCAGTACTTC.

The DNA for the CDR3 is TGTGCCAGCAGCCCCCACGGACAGATAGGGGTTGCAACTAATGAAAAACTGTTTTTT. Translation gives CASSPHGQIGVATNEKLFF. This chain joins TRBV28 and TRBJ1-4; possibly TRBD1 for D (6 bases). The germline gives CDR1 MDHEN, CDR2 SYDVKM. The CDR3 is made up of 19 amino acids. Deletions cut 6 bases from V and 0 bases from J, with 23 bases between.

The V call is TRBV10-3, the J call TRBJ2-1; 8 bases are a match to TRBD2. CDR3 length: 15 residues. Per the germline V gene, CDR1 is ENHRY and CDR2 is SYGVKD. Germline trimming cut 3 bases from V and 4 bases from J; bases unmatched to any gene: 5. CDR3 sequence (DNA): TGTGCCATCAGTGACGGGACTAGGTTTTACAATGAGCAGTTCTTC. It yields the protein CAISDGTRFYNEQFF.

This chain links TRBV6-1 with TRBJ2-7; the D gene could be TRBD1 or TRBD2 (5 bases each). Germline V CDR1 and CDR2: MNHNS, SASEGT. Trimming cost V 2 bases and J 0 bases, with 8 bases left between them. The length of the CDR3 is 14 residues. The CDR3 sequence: CASSELGTSYEQYF. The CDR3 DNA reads TGTGCCAGCAGTGAATTGGGGACCTCCTACGAGCAGTACTTC.

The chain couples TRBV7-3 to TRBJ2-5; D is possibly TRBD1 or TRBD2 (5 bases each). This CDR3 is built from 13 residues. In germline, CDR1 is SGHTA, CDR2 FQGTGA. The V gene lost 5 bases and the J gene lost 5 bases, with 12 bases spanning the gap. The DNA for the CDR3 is TGTGCCAGCAGCCCGGGGCCCGGGGAGACCCAGTACTTC. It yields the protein CASSPGPGETQYF.

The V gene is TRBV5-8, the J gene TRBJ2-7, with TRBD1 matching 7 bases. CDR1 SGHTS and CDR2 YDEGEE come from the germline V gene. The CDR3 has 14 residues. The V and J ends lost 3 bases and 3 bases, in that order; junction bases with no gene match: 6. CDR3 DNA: TGTGCCAGCAGCTCGAGGGGGCAGGGCTACGAGCAGTACTTC. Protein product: CASSSRGQGYEQYF.

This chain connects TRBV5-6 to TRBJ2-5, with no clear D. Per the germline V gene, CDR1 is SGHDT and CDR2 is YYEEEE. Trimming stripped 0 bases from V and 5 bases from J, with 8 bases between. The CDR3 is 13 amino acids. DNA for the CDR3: TGTGCCAGCAGCTTGGGACTGTACGAGACCCAGTACTTC. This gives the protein CASSLGLYETQYF.

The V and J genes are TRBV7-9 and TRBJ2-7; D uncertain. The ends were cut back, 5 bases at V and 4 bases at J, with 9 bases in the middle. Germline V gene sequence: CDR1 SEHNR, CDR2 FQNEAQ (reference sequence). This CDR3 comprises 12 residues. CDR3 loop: CASSPDGYEQYF. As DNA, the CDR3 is TGTGCCAGCAGCCCGGACGGGTACGAGCAGTACTTC.

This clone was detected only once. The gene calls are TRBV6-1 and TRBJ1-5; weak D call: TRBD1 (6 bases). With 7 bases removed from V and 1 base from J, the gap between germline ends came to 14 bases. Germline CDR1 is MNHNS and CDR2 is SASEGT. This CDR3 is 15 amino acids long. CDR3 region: CASTAWGASNQPQHF. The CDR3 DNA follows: TGTGCCAGCACCGCCTGGGGGGCAAGCAATCAGCCCCAGCATTTT.

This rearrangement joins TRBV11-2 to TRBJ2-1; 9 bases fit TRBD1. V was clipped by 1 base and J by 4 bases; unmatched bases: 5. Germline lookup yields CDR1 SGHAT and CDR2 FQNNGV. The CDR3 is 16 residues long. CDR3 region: CASSLAGTGRYNEQFF. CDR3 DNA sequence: TGTGCCAGCAGCTTAGCCGGGACAGGGCGTTACAATGAGCAGTTCTTC.

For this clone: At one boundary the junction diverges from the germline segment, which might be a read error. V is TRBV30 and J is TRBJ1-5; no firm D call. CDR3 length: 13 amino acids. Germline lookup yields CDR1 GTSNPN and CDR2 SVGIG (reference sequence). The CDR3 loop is CAWSVPPNHPQHF. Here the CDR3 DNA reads TGTGCCTGGAGTGTACCCCCTAATCATCCCCAGCATTTT.

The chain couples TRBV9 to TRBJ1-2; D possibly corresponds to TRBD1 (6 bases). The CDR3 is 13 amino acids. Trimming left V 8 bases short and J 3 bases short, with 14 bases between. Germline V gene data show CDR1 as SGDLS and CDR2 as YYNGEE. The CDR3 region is CASSGGSDYGYTF. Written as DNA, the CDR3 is TGTGCCAGTTCGGGGGGCTCGGACTATGGCTACACCTTC.

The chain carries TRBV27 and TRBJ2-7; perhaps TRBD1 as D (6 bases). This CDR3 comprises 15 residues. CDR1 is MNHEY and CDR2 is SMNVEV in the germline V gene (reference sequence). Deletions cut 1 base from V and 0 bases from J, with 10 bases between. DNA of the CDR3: TGTGCCAGCAGTTTATACGCAGGGGCCTCCTACGAGCAGTACTTC. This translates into CASSLYAGASYEQYF.

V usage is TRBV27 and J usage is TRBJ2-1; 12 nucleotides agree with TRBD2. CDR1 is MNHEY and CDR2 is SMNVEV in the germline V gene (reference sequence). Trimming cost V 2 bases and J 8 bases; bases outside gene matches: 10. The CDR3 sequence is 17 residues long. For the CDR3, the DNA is TGTGCCAGCAGTTTACGTGATCCTAGCGGGAGGGGGGATGAGCAGTTCTTC. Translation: CASSLRDPSGRGDEQFF.

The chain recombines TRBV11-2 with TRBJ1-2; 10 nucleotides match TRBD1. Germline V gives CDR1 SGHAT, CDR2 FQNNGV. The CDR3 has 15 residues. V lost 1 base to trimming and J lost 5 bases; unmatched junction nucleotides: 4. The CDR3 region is CASSLAGQGGYGYTF. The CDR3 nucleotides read TGTGCCAGCAGCTTAGCTGGACAGGGGGGTTATGGCTACACCTTC.

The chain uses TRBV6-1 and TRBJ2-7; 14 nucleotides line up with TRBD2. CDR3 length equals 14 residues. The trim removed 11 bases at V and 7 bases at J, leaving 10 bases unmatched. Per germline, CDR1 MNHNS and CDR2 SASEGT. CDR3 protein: CAATGTSGSDEQYF. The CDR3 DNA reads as TGTGCCGCGACAGGGACTAGCGGGAGTGATGAGCAGTACTTC.

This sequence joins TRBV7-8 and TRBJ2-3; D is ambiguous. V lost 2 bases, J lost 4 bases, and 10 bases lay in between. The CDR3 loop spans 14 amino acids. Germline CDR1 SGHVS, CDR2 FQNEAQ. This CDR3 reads CASSLKRAADTQYF. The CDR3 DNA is TGTGCCAGCAGCTTAAAAAGGGCTGCAGATACGCAGTATTTT.

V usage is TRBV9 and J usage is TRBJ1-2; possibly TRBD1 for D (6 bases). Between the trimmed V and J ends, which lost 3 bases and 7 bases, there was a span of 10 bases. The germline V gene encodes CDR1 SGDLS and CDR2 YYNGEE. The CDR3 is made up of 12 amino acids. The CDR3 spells CASSGTDSGYTF. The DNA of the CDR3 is TGTGCCAGCAGCGGGACAGATTCTGGCTACACCTTC. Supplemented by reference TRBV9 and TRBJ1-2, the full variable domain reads DSGVTQTPKHLITATGQRVTLRCSPRSGDLSVYWYQQSLDQGLQFLIQYYNGEERAKGNILERFSAQQFPDLHSELNLSSLELGDSALYFCASSGTDSGYTFGSGTRLTVV.

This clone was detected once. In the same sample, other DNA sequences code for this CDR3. The DNA of the CDR3 is TGTGCCAGCAGCCCGGACGGCTACGAGCAGTACTTC. It is translated as CASSPDGYEQYF. This chain connects TRBV5-4 to TRBJ2-7; no clear D gene. Germline V lookup: CDR1 SGHNT, CDR2 YYREEE (reference sequence). The CDR3 is made up of 12 amino acids. Trimming shortened V by 4 bases and J by 3 bases, and 8 bases separated the two germline ends.

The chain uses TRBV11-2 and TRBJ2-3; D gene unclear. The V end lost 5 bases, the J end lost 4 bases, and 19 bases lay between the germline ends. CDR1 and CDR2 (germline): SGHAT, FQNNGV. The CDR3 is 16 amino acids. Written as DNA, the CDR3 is TGTGCCAGCAGCCCTTCGCCGACCCATCGGGCAGATACGCAGTATTTT. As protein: CASSPSPTHRADTQYF.

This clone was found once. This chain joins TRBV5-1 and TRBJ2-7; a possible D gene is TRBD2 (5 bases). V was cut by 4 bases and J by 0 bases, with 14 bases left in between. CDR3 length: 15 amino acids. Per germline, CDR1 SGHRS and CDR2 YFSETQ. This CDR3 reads CASSGLPGSSYEQYF. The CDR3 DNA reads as TGCGCCAGCAGCGGCCTGCCTGGGAGCTCCTACGAGCAGTACTTC. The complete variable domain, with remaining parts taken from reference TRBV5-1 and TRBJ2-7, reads KAGVTQTPRYLIKTRGQQVTLSCSPISGHRSVSWYQQTPGQGLQFLFEYFSETQRNKGNFPGRFSGRQFSNSRSEMNVSTLELGDSALYLCASSGLPGSSYEQYFGPGTRLTVT.